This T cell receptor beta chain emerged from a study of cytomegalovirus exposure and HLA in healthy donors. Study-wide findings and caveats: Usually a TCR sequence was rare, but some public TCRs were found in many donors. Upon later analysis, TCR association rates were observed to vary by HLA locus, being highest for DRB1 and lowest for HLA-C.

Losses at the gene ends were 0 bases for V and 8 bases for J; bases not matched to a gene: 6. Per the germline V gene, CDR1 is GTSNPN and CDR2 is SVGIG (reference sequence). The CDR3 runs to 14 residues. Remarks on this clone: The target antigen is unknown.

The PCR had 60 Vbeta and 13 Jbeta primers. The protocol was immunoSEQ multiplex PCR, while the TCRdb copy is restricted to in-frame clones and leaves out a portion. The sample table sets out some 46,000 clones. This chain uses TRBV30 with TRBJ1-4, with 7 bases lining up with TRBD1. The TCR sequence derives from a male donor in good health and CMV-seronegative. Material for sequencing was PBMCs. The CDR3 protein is CAWSVPTGAEKLFF. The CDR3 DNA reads TGTGCCTGGAGTGTACCCACAGGGGCAGAAAAACTGTTTTTT.